Below, 8 T cell receptor beta chains from the same sample are listed, as sequenced in a study of T-cell memory formation after mild COVID-19. TCRdb reprocessed the 5' RACE reads via MiXCR and lists one record per CDR3 protein. The sample gives 200,000 to 250,000 distinct CDR3 sequences, about 9.2% of which show up once; roughly 4% is in the top ten. Material: PBMCs or a T cell subset sorted from them (not recorded which). These receptors were taken from a man between 18 and 35 years old who had mild COVID-19 (a few samples of this study predate the infection). Cell type and time point are not known.

This chain links TRBV11-2 with TRBJ1-6, with 8 bases fitting TRBD1. The V segment lost 5 bases and the J segment 4 bases; nucleotides outside the gene matches: 4. The CDR3 has 15 amino acids. Germline loops: CDR1 SGHAT, CDR2 FQNNGV. The CDR3 region has the DNA TGTGCCAGCAGCCCCCGGACAGGGTATAATTCACCCCTCCACTTT. The encoded protein is CASSPRTGYNSPLHF.

This clonotype was counted between two and nine times. The gene calls are TRBV20-1 and TRBJ2-1; TRBD2 matches 10 bases. Germline CDR1 is DFQATT and CDR2 is SNEGSKA (reference sequence). The CDR3 sequence is 14 residues long. With 3 bases clipped from V and 8 bases from J, the junction kept 7 bases outside the gene matches. The CDR3 region is CSASVAGGRDEQFF. As DNA, the CDR3 is TGCAGTGCTAGCGTAGCGGGGGGCCGGGATGAGCAGTTCTTC.

The chain recombines TRBV29-1 with TRBJ1-4, with D tentatively TRBD1 (5 bases). Germline CDR1 and CDR2: SQVTM and ANQGSEA. This CDR3 is 13 amino acids long. Trimming took off 6 bases at V and 8 bases at J, with 16 bases between the two ends. In nucleotides, the CDR3 is TGCAGCGTAGAGAGGGGCATTGGGGAAAAACTGTTTTTT. Translated, it gives CSVERGIGEKLFF.

This clonotype was found a few times. In nucleotides, the CDR3 is TGCGCCAGCAGCCCCTATGAAAAGACAGTCTATGGCTACACCTTC. Protein: CASSPYEKTVYGYTF. The chain joins TRBV5-1 to TRBJ1-2, with D perhaps matching TRBD1 (5 bases). The V gene's germline CDR1 is SGHRS and CDR2 YFSETQ. There are 15 residues in the CDR3. V was clipped by 4 bases and J by 4 bases, with 17 bases between them.

This chain links TRBV7-9 with TRBJ2-4; perhaps TRBD2 as D (6 bases). Trimming removed 4 bases at V and 0 bases at J, with 13 bases between. The CDR3 spans 16 residues. The germline V gene encodes CDR1 SEHNR and CDR2 FQNEAQ (reference sequence). Here the CDR3 DNA reads TGTGCCAGCAGCTCCGGGACTGAGATAGCCAAAAACATTCAGTACTTC. Protein sequence: CASSSGTEIAKNIQYF.

This clonotype was recorded a few times. V is TRBV29-1 and J is TRBJ1-4, with D uncertain. The CDR3 consists of 13 residues. CDR1 and CDR2 from the germline V gene are SQVTM and ANQGSEA. V dropped 4 bases and J dropped 0 bases, with 6 bases sitting between them. The CDR3 region has the DNA TGCAGCGTTGCACAGACAACTAATGAAAAACTGTTTTTT. It translates to CSVAQTTNEKLFF.

This clonotype was counted a few times. The rearrangement joins TRBV6-2 or TRBV6-3 to TRBJ1-1; D ambiguous. This CDR3 spans 11 amino acids. Looked up from germline, CDR1 is MNHEY and CDR2 is SVGEGT. V was shortened by 5 bases and J by 7 bases, with 8 bases between the two germline ends. The CDR3 DNA follows: TGTGCCAGCAGTCCCGCGGGTGAAGCTTTCTTT. Encoded protein: CASSPAGEAFF.

This clonotype was seen a handful of times. The J gene is TRBJ1-1, the V gene TRBV4-2, with 9 bases fitting TRBD1. The CDR3 loop spans 15 amino acids. With V trimmed by 4 bases and J by 1 base, 4 bases remained unmatched. CDR1 is LGHNA and CDR2 is YNFKEQ in the germline V gene. In nucleotides, the CDR3 is TGTGCCAGCAGCCCGGGACAGGGATCGAACACTGAAGCTTTCTTT. It specifies CASSPGQGSNTEAFF.